This T cell receptor (beta chain) was sequenced for a study of high-grade serous ovarian cancer treatment subgroups. This clone has a handful of counts. What it binds is not known. The tumor samples were collected prior to definitive surgery or chemotherapy. Germline CDR1 and CDR2: SNHLY and FYNNEI. The germline V and J ends were trimmed by 2 bases and 0 bases, with 4 bases remaining between them. CDR3 size: 13 residues. Study-level findings and limits: CDR1 and CDR2 were left unanalyzed; analyses focused on CDR3.

Produced via immunoSEQ multiplex PCR; TCRdb's table is partial and in-frame only. The repertoire consists of over 8,500 clones, with around 85% occurring once and the leading ten covering around 1.8%. This chain uses TRBV2 with TRBJ1-2; D unresolved. Sequenced material: tumor tissue. This receptor was obtained from a human donor with high-grade serous ovarian cancer. The CDR3: CASSEPPNYGYTF. DNA of the CDR3: TGTGCCAGCAGTGAACCGCCTAACTATGGCTACACCTTC.